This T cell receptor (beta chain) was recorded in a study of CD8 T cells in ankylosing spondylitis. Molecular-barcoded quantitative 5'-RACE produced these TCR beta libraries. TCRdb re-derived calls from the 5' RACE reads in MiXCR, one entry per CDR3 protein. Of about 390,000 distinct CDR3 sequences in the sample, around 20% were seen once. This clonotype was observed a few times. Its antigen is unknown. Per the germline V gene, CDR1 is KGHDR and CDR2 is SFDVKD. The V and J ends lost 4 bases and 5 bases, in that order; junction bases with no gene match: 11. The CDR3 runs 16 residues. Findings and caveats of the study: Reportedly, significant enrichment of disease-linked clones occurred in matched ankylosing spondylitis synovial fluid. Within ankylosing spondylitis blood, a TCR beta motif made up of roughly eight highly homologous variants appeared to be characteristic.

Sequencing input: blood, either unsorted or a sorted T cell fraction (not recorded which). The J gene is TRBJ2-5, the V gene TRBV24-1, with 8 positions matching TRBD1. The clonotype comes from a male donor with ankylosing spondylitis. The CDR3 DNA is TGTGCCACCAGTGACAAAGGACAGGGTTTGAGGGAGACCCAGTACTTC. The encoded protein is CATSDKGQGLRETQYF.